This T cell receptor (beta chain) was retrieved from a study of breast tumors, draining lymph nodes, adjacent tissues. Study-level points and caveats: Tumor repertoires ranked between lymph nodes and nontumor tissue in diversity, with V and J gene preferences. The data were judged consistent with most tumor T cells coming from lymph node and expanding in tumor.

This clonotype is termed large (0.1 to 1%). The antigen is undetermined. TCRdb called the multiplex PCR reads again in MiXCR, with one record for every CDR3 protein. Of about 15,000 distinct CDR3 sequences in the sample, roughly 52% were seen once. CDR3 length: 15 residues. Trimming took 2 bases from V and 3 from J, leaving 14 bases between them. Germline CDR1 reads PRHDT; CDR2 reads FYEKMQ (reference sequence). The sequencing input was tumor-adjacent breast tissue. The TCR sequence derives from a female donor with breast cancer. Some clones in this sample may be carry-over from other donors' samples. This rearrangement joins TRBV13 to TRBJ2-7; a possible D gene is TRBD1 (5 bases). This chain's CDR3 is CASSLRQGNIYEQYF. DNA of the CDR3: TGTGCCAGCAGCTTAAGGCAGGGCAACATCTACGAGCAGTACTTC.